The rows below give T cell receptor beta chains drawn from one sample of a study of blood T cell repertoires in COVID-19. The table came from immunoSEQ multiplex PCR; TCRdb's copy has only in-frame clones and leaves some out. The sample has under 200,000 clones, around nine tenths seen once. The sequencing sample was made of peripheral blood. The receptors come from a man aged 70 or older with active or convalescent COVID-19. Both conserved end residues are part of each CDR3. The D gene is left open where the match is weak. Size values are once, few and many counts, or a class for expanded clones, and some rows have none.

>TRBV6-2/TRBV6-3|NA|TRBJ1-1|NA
TGTGCCAGCAGGCCTACACAGGGATGGACTGAAGCTTTCTTT
CASRPTQGWTEAFF
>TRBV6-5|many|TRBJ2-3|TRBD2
TGTGCCAGCAGCCGACTAGCGGGATTAGCAGATACGCAGTATTTT
CASSRLAGLADTQYF
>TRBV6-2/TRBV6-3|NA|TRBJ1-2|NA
TGTGCCAGCAGTTCCATCACGACAGGCCTTGGGGCCTATGGCTACACCTTC
CASSSITTGLGAYGYTF
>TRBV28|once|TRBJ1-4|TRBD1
TGTGCCAGCAGTTTGTCAGGGGGCAATGAAAAACTGTTTTTT
CASSLSGGNEKLFF
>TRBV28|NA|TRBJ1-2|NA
TGTGCCAGCATAGCCGGGCAGAGCAGGGGTTATGGCTACACCTTC
CASIAGQSRGYGYTF
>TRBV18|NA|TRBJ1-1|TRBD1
TGTGCCAGCTCACCCAAGGAGGCAGGGGGATACATGAACACTGAAGCTTTCTTT
CASSPKEAGGYMNTEAFF
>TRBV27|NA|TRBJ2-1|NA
TGTGCCAGCAGTTGGGCTGCGGGCAATGAGCAGTTCTTC
CASSWAAGNEQFF
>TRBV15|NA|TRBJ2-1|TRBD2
TGTGCCACCAGCAGCCAGCGGGGGATCGATGAGCAGTTCTTC
CATSSQRGIDEQFF
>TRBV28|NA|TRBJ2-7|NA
TGTGCCAGCAGTTTTAACGAGGTTGGAGAGCAGTACTTC
CASSFNEVGEQYF
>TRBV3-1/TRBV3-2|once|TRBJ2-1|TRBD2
TGTGCCAGCAGCCACCCAGCGGGAGGGGTAAACAATGAGCAGTTCTTC
CASSHPAGGVNNEQFF
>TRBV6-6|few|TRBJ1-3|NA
TGTGCCAGCTTCAGGATACAGTCTGGAAACACCATATATTTT
CASFRIQSGNTIYF
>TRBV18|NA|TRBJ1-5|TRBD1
TGTGCCAGCTCACCTACCGGGACAGGGGATCAGCCCCAGCATTTT
CASSPTGTGDQPQHF
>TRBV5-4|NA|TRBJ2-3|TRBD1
TGTGCCAGCAGCTCAGGACAGGGACGCACAGATACGCAGTATTTT
CASSSGQGRTDTQYF
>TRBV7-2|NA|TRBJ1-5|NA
TGTGCCAGCAGCTCTACGAGGGGGACCGAGGGCTACAATCAGCCCCAGCATTTT
CASSSTRGTEGYNQPQHF
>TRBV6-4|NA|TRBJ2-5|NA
TGTGCCAGCAGTGACCCGCCAGGCAGGGGGCGGGGGCAAGAGACCCAGTACTTC
CASSDPPGRGRGQETQYF
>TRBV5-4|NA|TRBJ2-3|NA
TGTGCCAGCAGCTTGATCGCGGGAATGGATACGCAGTATTTT
CASSLIAGMDTQYF
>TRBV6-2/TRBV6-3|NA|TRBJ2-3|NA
TGTGCCAGCAGTACAAGCGGTAGCAACACAGATACGCAGTATTTT
CASSTSGSNTDTQYF
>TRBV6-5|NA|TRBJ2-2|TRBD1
TGTGCCAGCAGTTACTCTCCGGACAGGGTGGGCGGGGAGCTGTTTTTT
CASSYSPDRVGGELFF
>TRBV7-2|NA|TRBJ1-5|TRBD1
TGTGCCAGCAGCCTGGCCGGGACAGTTAATCAGCCCCAGCATTTT
CASSLAGTVNQPQHF
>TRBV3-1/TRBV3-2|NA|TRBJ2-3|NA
TGTGCCAGCAGCCATGGCGGGGGCACAGATACGCAGTATTTT
CASSHGGGTDTQYF
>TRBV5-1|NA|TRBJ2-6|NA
TGCGCCAGCAGCCCCGACAGGGCCAACGTCCTGACTTTC
CASSPDRANVLTF
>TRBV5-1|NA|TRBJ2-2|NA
TGCGCCAGCAGCTTGCGCGGGGTCGTAGAGCCCCGGCAGCTGTTTTTT
CASSLRGVVEPRQLFF
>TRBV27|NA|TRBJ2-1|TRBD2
TGTGCCAGCAGCGGACTAGCTCTCCGGGAGCAGTTCTTC
CASSGLALREQFF
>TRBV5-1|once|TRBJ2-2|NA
TGCGCCAGCAGCTTGGCGGGGGGCAGGAACACCGGGGAGCTGTTTTTT
CASSLAGGRNTGELFF
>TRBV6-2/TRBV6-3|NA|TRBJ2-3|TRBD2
TGTGCCAGCAGCAGGACTAGCGGGGGTGATACGCAGTATTTT
CASSRTSGGDTQYF
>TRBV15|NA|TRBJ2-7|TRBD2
TGTGCCACCAGCAGGGGATCCGGGACTAGCTCCGAGCAGTACTTC
CATSRGSGTSSEQYF
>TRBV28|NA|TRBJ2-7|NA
TGTGCCAGCAGCCCTAGTCCGGACCCCGGGGGATCCTACGAGCAGTACTTC
CASSPSPDPGGSYEQYF
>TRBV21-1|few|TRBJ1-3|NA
TGTGCCAGCAGCAACATACCCGGGGGTAACACCATATATTTT
CASSNIPGGNTIYF
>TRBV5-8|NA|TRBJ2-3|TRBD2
TGTGCCAGCAGCCCCGGGAGGGTGGGACTGCACACAGATACGCAGTATTTT
CASSPGRVGLHTDTQYF
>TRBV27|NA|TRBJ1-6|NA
TGTGCCAGTTGGTTCCAGGGGTCCTATAATTCACCCCTCCACTTT
CASWFQGSYNSPLHF
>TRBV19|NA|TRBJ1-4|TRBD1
TGTGCCAGTAGTGGGACAGGGAGTGAAAAACTGTTTTTT
CASSGTGSEKLFF
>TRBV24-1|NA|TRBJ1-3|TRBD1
TGTGCCACCAGTGACTCGGGACAGGGGGGAAACACCATATATTTT
CATSDSGQGGNTIYF